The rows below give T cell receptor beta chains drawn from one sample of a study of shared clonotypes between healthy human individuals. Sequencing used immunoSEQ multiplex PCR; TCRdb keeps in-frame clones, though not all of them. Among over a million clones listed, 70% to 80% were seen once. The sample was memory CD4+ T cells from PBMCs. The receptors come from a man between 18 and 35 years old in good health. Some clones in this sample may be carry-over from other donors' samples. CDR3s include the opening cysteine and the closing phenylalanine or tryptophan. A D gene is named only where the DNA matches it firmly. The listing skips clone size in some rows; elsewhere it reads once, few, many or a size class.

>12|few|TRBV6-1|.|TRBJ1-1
CASSARDGEAFF
TGTGCCAGCAGTGCCCGGGACGGTGAAGCTTTCTTT
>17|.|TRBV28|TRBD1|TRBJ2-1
CASSSPLSRDRDNEQFF
TGTGCCAGCAGTTCTCCCTTGAGCCGGGACAGGGACAATGAGCAGTTCTTC
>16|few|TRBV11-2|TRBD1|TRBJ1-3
CASSSMGQRSGNTIYF
TGTGCCAGCAGCTCAATGGGACAGAGATCAGGAAACACCATATATTTT
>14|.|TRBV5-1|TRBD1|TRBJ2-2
CASSLAQGAGELFF
TGCGCCAGCAGCTTGGCACAGGGGGCCGGGGAGCTGTTTTTT
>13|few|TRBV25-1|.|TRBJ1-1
CASSAQGNTEAFF
TGTGCCAGCAGTGCTCAGGGGAACACTGAAGCTTTCTTT
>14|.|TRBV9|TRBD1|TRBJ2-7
CASSVAGTGGEQYF
TGTGCCAGCAGCGTAGCCGGGACAGGGGGCGAGCAGTACTTC
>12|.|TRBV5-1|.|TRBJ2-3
CASSLARDTQYF
TGCGCCAGCAGCTTGGCCCGTGATACGCAGTATTTT
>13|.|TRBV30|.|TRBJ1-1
CAWSRGMNTEAFF
TGTGCCTGGAGCAGGGGAATGAACACTGAAGCTTTCTTT
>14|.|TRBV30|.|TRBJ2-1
CAWSAGSQFDEQFF
TGTGCCTGGAGCGCAGGGTCCCAATTCGATGAGCAGTTCTTC
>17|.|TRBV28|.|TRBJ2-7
CASSFPARRRSSYEQYF
TGTGCCAGCAGTTTCCCGGCTCGACGGCGGAGCTCCTACGAGCAGTACTTC
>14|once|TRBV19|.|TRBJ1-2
CASSPTGSIYGYTF
TGTGCCAGTAGTCCGACAGGATCCATCTATGGCTACACCTTC
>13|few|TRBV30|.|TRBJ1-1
CAWSYLRNTEAFF
TGTGCCTGGAGTTATCTCCGGAACACTGAAGCTTTCTTT
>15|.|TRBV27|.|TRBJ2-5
CASSPTLPPGETQYF
TGTGCCAGCAGTCCCACACTACCCCCAGGAGAGACCCAGTACTTC
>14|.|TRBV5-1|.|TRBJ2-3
CASSYQPAPDTQYF
TGCGCCAGCAGCTACCAACCCGCCCCAGATACGCAGTATTTT
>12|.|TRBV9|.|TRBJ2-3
CASSYLTDTQYF
TGTGCCAGCAGCTACCTCACAGATACGCAGTATTTT
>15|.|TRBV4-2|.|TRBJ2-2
CASSQGGQGSGELFF
TGTGCCAGCAGCCAAGGAGGGCAGGGTTCCGGGGAGCTGTTTTTT
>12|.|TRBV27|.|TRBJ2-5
CASSSRSETQYF
TGTGCCAGCAGTTCACGTAGTGAGACCCAGTACTTC
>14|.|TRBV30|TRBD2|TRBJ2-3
CAWARGLSTDTQYF
TGTGCCTGGGCTAGGGGACTAAGCACAGATACGCAGTATTTT
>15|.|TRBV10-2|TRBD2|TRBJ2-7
CASIPGLAGSYEQYF
TGCGCCAGCATACCGGGACTAGCGGGTTCCTACGAGCAGTACTTC
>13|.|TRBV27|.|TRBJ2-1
CASSFWSRNEQFF
TGTGCCAGCAGCTTTTGGTCTCGCAATGAGCAGTTCTTC
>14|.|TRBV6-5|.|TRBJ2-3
CASRTDGSPDTQYF
TGTGCCAGCAGGACAGACGGGAGCCCAGATACGCAGTATTTT
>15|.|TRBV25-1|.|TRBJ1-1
CASTPPRRSFSEAFF
TGTGCCAGCACTCCGCCTAGGCGTTCTTTTTCTGAAGCTTTCTTT
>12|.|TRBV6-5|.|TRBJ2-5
CASSYSQETQYF
TGTGCCAGCAGTTACTCGCAAGAGACCCAGTACTTC
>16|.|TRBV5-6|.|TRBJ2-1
CASSLFGKGRAVEQFF
TGTGCCAGCAGCTTGTTTGGCAAGGGAAGGGCGGTTGAGCAGTTCTTC
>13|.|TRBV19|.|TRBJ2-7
CASSIGLLDEQYF
TGTGCCAGTAGTATTGGTTTATTGGACGAGCAGTACTTC
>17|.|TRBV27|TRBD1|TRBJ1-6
CASSKQGIESYNSPLHF
TGTGCCAGCAGTAAACAGGGGATCGAATCCTATAATTCACCCCTCCACTTT
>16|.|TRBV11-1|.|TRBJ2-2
CASSPLGTANTGELFF
TGTGCCAGCAGCCCATTGGGGACGGCGAACACCGGGGAGCTGTTTTTT
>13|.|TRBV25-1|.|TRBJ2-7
CASSSPPPYEQYF
TGTGCCAGCAGTTCCCCTCCGCCCTACGAGCAGTACTTC
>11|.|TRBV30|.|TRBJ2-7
CAWSISYEQYF
TGTGCCTGGAGCATCAGCTACGAGCAGTACTTC
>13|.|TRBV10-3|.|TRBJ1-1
CAIHNNLNTEAFF
TGTGCCATTCATAACAACTTGAACACTGAAGCTTTCTTT
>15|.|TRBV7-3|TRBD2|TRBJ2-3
CASSLLAASTDTQYF
TGTGCCAGCAGCCTTCTAGCGGCTAGCACAGATACGCAGTATTTT
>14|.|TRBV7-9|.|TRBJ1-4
CASSPQGAEEKLFF
TGTGCCAGCAGCCCACAGGGCGCTGAGGAAAAACTGTTTTTT
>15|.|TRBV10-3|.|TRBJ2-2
CAIRENAGITGELFF
TGTGCCATCAGGGAAAACGCAGGGATCACCGGGGAGCTGTTTTTT
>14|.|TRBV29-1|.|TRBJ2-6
CSVTEGRGANVLTF
TGCAGCGTCACGGAGGGCCGCGGGGCCAACGTCCTGACTTTC
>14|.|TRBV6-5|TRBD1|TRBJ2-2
CASGDRGHTGELFF
TGTGCCAGCGGTGACAGGGGTCACACCGGGGAGCTGTTTTTT
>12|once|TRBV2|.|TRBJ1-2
CASSAAGYGYTF
TGTGCCAGCAGTGCTGCGGGATATGGCTACACCTTC
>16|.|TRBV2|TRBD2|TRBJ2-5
CATETSGNGMGETQYF
TGTGCCACTGAGACTAGCGGGAACGGAATGGGAGAGACCCAGTACTTC
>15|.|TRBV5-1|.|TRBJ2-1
CASTSTGTYYNEQFF
TGCGCCAGCACCTCTACAGGGACCTACTACAATGAGCAGTTCTTC
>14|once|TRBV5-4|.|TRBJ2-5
CASSFMTRSETQYF
TGTGCCAGCAGTTTCATGACCCGGTCGGAGACCCAGTACTTC
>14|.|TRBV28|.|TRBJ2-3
CASSFRQGTDTQYF
TGTGCCAGCAGTTTCCGACAGGGCACAGATACGCAGTATTTT
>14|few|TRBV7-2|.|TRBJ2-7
CASSPTTGGVEQYF
TGTGCCAGCAGCCCCACCACTGGTGGGGTAGAGCAGTACTTC
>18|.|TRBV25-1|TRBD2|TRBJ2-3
CASSEVLGLAGITDTQYF
TGTGCCAGCAGTGAAGTCCTGGGACTAGCGGGGATCACAGATACGCAGTATTTT
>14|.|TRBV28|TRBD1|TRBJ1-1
CASSLGQGYTEAFF
TGTGCCAGCAGTTTGGGACAGGGTTACACTGAAGCTTTCTTT